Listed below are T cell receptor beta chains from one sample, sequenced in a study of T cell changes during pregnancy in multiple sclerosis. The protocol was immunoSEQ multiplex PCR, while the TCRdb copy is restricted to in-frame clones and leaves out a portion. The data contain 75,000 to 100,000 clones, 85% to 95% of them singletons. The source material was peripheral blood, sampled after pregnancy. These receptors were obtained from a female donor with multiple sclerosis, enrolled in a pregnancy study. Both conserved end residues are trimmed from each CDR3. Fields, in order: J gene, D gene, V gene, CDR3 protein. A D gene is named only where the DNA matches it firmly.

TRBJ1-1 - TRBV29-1 SADSLNTEAF
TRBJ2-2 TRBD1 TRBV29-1 SVEIGGGGELF
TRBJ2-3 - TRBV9 ASSRRLVRGSETDTQY
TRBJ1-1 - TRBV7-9 ASSLGQGLPGAF
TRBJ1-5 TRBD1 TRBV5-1 ASRGGQDINQPQH
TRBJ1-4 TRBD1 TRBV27 ASSLARQGYEKLF
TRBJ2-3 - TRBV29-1 SVDSTSLPTDTQY
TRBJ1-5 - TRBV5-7 ASSLGGGILSASQPQH
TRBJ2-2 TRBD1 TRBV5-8 ASSPYRGTDTGELF
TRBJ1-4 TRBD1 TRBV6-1 ASSLTGIGEKLF
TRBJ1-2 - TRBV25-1 ASSVMGGADGGYT